These T cell receptor beta chains were read from a single sample in a study of blood T cells in healthy people across ages. MiXCR, run by TCRdb on the 5' RACE reads, gives a single entry per CDR3 protein. Counted here are hundreds of thousands of distinct CDR3 sequences, nearly 60% occurring once; the ten biggest clones make up about 20%. The sample consisted of blood. The source is a man aged 25 to 45 in good health. Both conserved end residues are part of each CDR3. A D gene is named only where the DNA matches it firmly. Rows may omit the clone size; those that give it use once, few, many or a size class.

len	j_gene	v_gene	d_gene	abundance	CDR3aa
14	TRBJ2-7	TRBV27	TRBD1	few	CASSPGTGFGEQYF
14	TRBJ2-3	TRBV29-1	TRBD2	few	CSVASGSFTDTQYF
13	TRBJ1-5	TRBV29-1	NA	many	CSVKQAPGQPQHF
16	TRBJ2-5	TRBV30	TRBD2	NA	CAWSLGLAGVGETQYF
15	TRBJ2-1	TRBV20-1	TRBD2	NA	CSVRTSGHSYNEQFF
16	TRBJ2-3	TRBV12-3/TRBV12-4	NA	once	CASSWGGGRSTDTQYF
13	TRBJ2-1	TRBV27	NA	few	CASSLSDTDEQFF
15	TRBJ1-1	TRBV5-1	NA	few	CASSLGTAGNTEAFF
15	TRBJ2-1	TRBV13	NA	few	CASSSTSGSYNEQFF
13	TRBJ1-2	TRBV5-4	TRBD1	NA	CASSLVGQHGYTF
15	TRBJ1-2	TRBV11-1	NA	NA	CASSLPSGEGDGYTF
12	TRBJ2-1	TRBV24-1	NA	NA	CATSDNYNEQFF
13	TRBJ2-1	TRBV6-6	NA	few	CASSYLAGNEQFF
15	NA	TRBV7-2	TRBD2	NA	CASSFESSGAYEQYF
14	TRBJ2-7	TRBV6-5	TRBD1	NA	CASSQWDSAYEQYF
18	TRBJ1-4	TRBV6-2/TRBV6-3	NA	NA	CASRSRRVRIATNEKLFF
15	TRBJ1-5	TRBV20-1	NA	NA	CSAVDGIYSNQPQHF
15	TRBJ2-7	TRBV5-1	NA	NA	CASSLDGQGGYEQYF
13	TRBJ2-1	TRBV12-3/TRBV12-4	NA	NA	CASSSRVWGEQFF
14	TRBJ2-7	TRBV6-6	NA	NA	CASVDRPVSYEQYF
15	TRBJ2-2	TRBV12-3/TRBV12-4	NA	few	CASSPSGPYTGELFF
15	TRBJ2-7	TRBV20-1	TRBD1	few	CSASSRTGPSYEQYF
11	TRBJ1-5	TRBV27	NA	NA	CAGDTNQPQHF
12	TRBJ1-1	TRBV7-9	NA	NA	CASSNKLPEAFF
17	TRBJ2-5	TRBV7-2	TRBD1	NA	CASSLGARQGVRETQYF
15	TRBJ2-5	TRBV7-2	NA	NA	CASSIRGWAEETQYF
13	TRBJ1-1	TRBV11-2	NA	few	CAVHSRGNTEAFF
15	TRBJ2-7	TRBV20-1	TRBD2	few	CSAAASGGAWNEQYF
17	TRBJ1-5	TRBV19	NA	NA	CASSRPPGHHSNQPQHF
15	TRBJ2-4	TRBV29-1	NA	few	CSVSRQGRGKNIQYF
13	TRBJ2-3	TRBV6-6	NA	NA	CASSYQYTDTQYF
12	TRBJ2-7	TRBV7-9	NA	few	CASSLPGDEQYF
16	TRBJ2-7	TRBV4-1	TRBD2	NA	CASSQEPAGDSYEQYF
15	TRBJ2-7	TRBV6-5	TRBD2	NA	CASSPRREFIDEQYF
14	TRBJ2-7	TRBV20-1	TRBD2	few	CSAPPTSGRWEQYF
14	TRBJ2-1	TRBV7-2	NA	few	CASSFGGAWAEQFF
18	TRBJ2-7	TRBV6-5	NA	NA	CASSLRTGPDRGGYEQYF
14	TRBJ2-2	TRBV7-6	NA	few	CASSQSWNTGELFF
12	TRBJ1-1	TRBV12-3/TRBV12-4	NA	NA	CASSLEWTEAFF
13	TRBJ1-6	TRBV3-1	NA	many	CASGTEYNSPLHF
14	TRBJ2-3	TRBV12-3/TRBV12-4	NA	few	CASTSGAATDTQYF
15	TRBJ2-3	TRBV10-3	NA	NA	CAINEGLSNTDTQYF
12	TRBJ1-1	TRBV7-9	NA	once	CASNWGEGEAFF
14	TRBJ2-4	TRBV6-1	NA	NA	CASSEKLGQNIQYF
11	TRBJ1-1	TRBV3-1	NA	NA	CASSRGTGAFF
14	TRBJ1-2	TRBV20-1	TRBD1	NA	CSARDFGQGGGYTF
14	TRBJ2-5	TRBV2	NA	NA	CASSGRRAQETQYF
15	TRBJ2-7	TRBV4-1	NA	once	CASSQVQTSSYEQYF